This TCR beta chain emerged from a study of shared T cell receptors in the human thymus. The CDR3 covers 16 residues. V lost 6 bases to trimming and J lost 2 bases; unmatched junction nucleotides: 11. CDR1 is MNHEY, CDR2 SMNVEV, per germline (reference sequence). Profiling relied on immunoSEQ multiplex PCR, and the TCRdb table lists in-frame clones only, not all of them. This sample has about 660,000 clones, with roughly 90% found just once. This clone occurred once. These data were also reused for a study on human thymus T cells. That work contributes: Thymus tissue for the work was resected from patients undergoing corrective heart surgery.

The chain joins TRBV27 to TRBJ2-7; 9 bases align to TRBD2. The source of this sequence is a boy less than two years old with a congenital heart defect. What was sequenced was thymocytes. Here the CDR3 reads CASSREASSGAYEQYF. The CDR3 region has the DNA TGTGCCAGCAGCCGCGAGGCGTCTAGCGGGGCCTACGAGCAGTACTTC.